Below, 2 T cell receptor beta chains from the same sample are listed, as sequenced in a study of post-analysis software for immune sequencing data. Unique molecular identifiers were built into the TCR beta cDNA libraries. Via MiXCR, TCRdb re-called the PCR reads, giving one row per CDR3 protein. The table shows under 200,000 distinct CDR3 sequences, with 35% to 40% occurring only once. The sequencing used blood, collected after autologous hematopoietic stem cell transplantation. The receptors stem from a girl under 18 with multiple sclerosis.

This clonotype was counted a few times. CDR3 protein: CASSYGTLTGTGGMETQYF. For the CDR3, the DNA is TGTGCCAGCAGTTACGGGACCCTCACCGGGACAGGAGGGATGGAGACCCAGTACTTC. This chain links TRBV6-2 or TRBV6-3 with TRBJ2-5; 8 bases line up with TRBD1. The CDR3 is 19 residues long. Germline CDR1 reads MNHEY; CDR2 reads SVGEGT. With 2 bases clipped from V and 5 bases from J, the junction kept 19 bases outside the gene matches.

This clonotype came up once. The chain is built from TRBV20-1 and TRBJ2-6; D is unresolved. V lost 3 bases and J lost 0, with 15 bases in between. CDR1 is DFQATT and CDR2 is SNEGSKA in the germline V gene (reference sequence). The CDR3 length is 17 residues. CDR3 region: CSARVTNPNSGANVLTF. CDR3 nucleotides: TGCAGTGCTAGGGTCACCAACCCCAACTCTGGGGCCAACGTCCTGACTTTC.